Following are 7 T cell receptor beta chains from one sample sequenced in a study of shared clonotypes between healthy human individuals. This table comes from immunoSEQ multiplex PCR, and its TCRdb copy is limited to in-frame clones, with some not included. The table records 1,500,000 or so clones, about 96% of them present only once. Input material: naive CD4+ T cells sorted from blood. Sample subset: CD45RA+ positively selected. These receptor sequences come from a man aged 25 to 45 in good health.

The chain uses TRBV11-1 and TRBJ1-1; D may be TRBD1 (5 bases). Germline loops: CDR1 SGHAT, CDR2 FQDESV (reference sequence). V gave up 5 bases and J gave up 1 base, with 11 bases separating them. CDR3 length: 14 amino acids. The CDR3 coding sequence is TGTGCCAGCAGCAAGGGACCGACGAACACTGAAGCTTTCTTT. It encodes CASSKGPTNTEAFF.

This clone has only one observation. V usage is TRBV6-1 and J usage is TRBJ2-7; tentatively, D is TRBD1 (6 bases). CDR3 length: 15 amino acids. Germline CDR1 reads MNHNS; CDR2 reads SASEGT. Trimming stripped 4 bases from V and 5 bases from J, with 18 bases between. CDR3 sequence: CASSALTGPRDEQYF. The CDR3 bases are TGTGCCAGCAGTGCTCTGACAGGACCCAGGGACGAGCAGTACTTC.

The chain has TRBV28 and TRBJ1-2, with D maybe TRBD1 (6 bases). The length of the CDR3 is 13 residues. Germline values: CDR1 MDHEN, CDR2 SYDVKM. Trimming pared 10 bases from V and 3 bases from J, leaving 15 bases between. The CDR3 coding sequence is TGTGCCACCCTAAACAGGGAGGACTATGGCTACACCTTC. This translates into CATLNREDYGYTF.

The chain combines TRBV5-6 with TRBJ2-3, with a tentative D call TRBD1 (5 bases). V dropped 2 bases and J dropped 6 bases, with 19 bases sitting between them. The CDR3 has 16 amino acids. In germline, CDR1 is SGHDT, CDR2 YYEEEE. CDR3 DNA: TGTGCCAGCAGCTTCAGGGCCCTGATTCGAACGGATACGCAGTATTTT. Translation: CASSFRALIRTDTQYF.

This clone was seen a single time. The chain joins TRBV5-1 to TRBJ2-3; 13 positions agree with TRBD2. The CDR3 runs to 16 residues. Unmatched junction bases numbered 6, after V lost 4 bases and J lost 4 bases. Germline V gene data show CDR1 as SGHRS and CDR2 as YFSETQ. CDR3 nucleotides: TGCGCCAGCAGCCTCGGGACTAGCGGGACCGCAGATACGCAGTATTTT. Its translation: CASSLGTSGTADTQYF.

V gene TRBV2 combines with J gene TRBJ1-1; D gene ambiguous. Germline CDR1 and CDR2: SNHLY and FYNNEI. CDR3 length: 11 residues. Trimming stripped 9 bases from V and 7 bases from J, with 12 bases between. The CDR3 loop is CASLSEGEAFF. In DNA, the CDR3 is TGTGCCAGTCTTTCGGAGGGTGAAGCTTTCTTT.

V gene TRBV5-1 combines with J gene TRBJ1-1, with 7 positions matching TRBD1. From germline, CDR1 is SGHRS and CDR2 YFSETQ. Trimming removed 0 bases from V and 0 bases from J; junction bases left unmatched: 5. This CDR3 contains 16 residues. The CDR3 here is CASSLVGQTLNTEAFF. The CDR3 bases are TGCGCCAGCAGCTTGGTGGGACAGACCCTGAACACTGAAGCTTTCTTT. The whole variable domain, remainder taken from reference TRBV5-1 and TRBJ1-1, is KAGVTQTPRYLIKTRGQQVTLSCSPISGHRSVSWYQQTPGQGLQFLFEYFSETQRNKGNFPGRFSGRQFSNSRSEMNVSTLELGDSALYLCASSLVGQTLNTEAFFGQGTRLTVV.